The TCR beta chain under discussion was sequenced for a study of T cell repertoires in cytomegalovirus infection. Across the study: Through public TCR beta signatures, both CMV infection and matching HLA type were indicated. Study outcomes and limitations: CMV-specific TCR beta clonotypes restricted by HLA-C dominated the ex vivo response. Frequencies of public TCR beta families were cumulated, and this identified carriers of CMV plus the relevant HLA.

Germline loops: CDR1 MGHRA, CDR2 YSYEKL. The CDR3 totals 13 residues. V was pared by 1 base and J by 6 bases, with 9 bases between. TCRdb redid the calling of the reads with MiXCR, one entry per CDR3 protein. The table records more than 400,000 distinct CDR3 sequences, around 27% of them present only once. In the case of this clonotype: Its antigen is undetermined.

The source is a human donor in good health (CMV status not recorded). Some clones in this sample may be carry-over from other donors' samples. Sequences were obtained from PBMCs. This rearrangement joins TRBV4-1 to TRBJ1-2; D unclear. CDR3 amino acids: CASSQGGVDGYTF. CDR3 nucleotide sequence: TGCGCCAGCAGCCAAGGTGGGGTAGATGGCTACACCTTC.